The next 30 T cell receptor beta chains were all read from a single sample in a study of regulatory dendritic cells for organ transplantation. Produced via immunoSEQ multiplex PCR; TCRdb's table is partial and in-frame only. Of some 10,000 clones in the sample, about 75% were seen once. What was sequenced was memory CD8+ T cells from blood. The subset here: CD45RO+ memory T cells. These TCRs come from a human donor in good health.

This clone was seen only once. The DNA of the CDR3 is TGTGCCAGCAGCCCCGGGTCGGACACCGACACTGAAGCTTTCTTT. Its protein is CASSPGSDTDTEAFF. The V gene is TRBV9, the J gene TRBJ1-1, with D possibly being TRBD1 (5 bases). The CDR3 sequence is 15 residues long. Trimming cost V 4 bases and J 3 bases, with 16 bases left between them. Germline-derived CDR1 and CDR2 are SGDLS and YYNGEE.

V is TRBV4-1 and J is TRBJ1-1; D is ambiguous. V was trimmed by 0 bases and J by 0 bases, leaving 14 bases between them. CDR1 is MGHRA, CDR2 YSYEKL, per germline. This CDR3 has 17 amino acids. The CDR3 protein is CASSQDEDSLMNTEAFF. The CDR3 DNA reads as TGCGCCAGCAGCCAAGACGAGGACTCCCTTATGAACACTGAAGCTTTCTTT.

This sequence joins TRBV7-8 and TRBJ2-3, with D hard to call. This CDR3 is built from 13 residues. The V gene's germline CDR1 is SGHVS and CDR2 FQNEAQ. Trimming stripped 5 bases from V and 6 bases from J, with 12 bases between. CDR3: CASSRSWSDTQYF. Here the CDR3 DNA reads TGTGCCAGCAGCCGGAGCTGGTCGGATACGCAGTATTTT.

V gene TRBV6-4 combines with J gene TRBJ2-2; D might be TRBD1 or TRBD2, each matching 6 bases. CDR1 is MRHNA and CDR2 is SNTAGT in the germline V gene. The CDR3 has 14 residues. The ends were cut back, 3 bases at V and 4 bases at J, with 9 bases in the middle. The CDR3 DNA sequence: TGTGCCAGCAGTGAAGAGGGGGGCACCGGGGAGCTGTTTTTT. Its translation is CASSEEGGTGELFF.

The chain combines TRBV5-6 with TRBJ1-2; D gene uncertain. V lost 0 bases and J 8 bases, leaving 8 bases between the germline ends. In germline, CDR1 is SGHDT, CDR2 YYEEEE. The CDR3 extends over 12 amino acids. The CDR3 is CASSLESSGYTF. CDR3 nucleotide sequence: TGTGCCAGCAGCTTGGAAAGCTCGGGCTACACCTTC. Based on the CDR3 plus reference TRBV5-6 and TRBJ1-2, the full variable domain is DAGVTQSPTHLIKTRGQQVTLRCSPKSGHDTVSWYQQALGQGPQFIFQYYEEEERQRGNFPDRFSGHQFPNYSSELNVNALLLGDSALYLCASSLESSGYTFGSGTRLTVV.

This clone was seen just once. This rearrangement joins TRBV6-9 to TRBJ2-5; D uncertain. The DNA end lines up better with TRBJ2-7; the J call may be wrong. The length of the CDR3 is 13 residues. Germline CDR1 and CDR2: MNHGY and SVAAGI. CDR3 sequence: CASSLTISYEQYF. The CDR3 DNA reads TGTGCCAGCAGCCTTACCATATCGTACGAGCAGTACTTC.

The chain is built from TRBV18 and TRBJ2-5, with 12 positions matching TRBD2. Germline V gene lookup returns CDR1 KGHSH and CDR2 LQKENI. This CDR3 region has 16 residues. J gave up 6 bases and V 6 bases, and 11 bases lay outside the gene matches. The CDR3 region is CASSPGLAGSIKTQYF. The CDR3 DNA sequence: TGTGCCAGCTCTCCCGGACTAGCGGGGAGCATAAAGACCCAGTACTTC. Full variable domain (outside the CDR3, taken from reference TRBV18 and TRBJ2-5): NAGVMQNPRHLVRRRGQEARLRCSPMKGHSHVYWYRQLPEEGLKFMVYLQKENIIDESGMPKERFSAEFPKEGPSILRIQQVVRGDSAAYFCASSPGLAGSIKTQYFGPGTRLLVL.

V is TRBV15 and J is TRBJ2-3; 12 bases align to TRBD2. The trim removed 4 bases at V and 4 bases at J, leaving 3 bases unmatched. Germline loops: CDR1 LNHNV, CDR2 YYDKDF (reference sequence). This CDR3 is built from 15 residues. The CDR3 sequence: CATSITSGGPDTQYF. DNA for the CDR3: TGTGCCACCAGCATTACTAGCGGGGGGCCAGATACGCAGTATTTT.

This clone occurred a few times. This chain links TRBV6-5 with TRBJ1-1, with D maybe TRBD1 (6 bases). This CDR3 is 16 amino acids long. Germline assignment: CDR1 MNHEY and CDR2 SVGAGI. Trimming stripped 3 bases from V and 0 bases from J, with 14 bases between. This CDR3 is CASSYETDSMNTEAFF. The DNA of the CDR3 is TGTGCCAGCAGTTATGAAACGGACAGCATGAACACTGAAGCTTTCTTT.

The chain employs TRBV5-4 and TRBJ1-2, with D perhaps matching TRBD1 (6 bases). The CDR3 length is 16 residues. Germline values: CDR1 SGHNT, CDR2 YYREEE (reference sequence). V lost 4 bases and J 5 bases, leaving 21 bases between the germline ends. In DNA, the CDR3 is TGTGCCAGCAGCGTTCAGCCCGGGGACAACCCGTATGGCTACACCTTC. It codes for CASSVQPGDNPYGYTF. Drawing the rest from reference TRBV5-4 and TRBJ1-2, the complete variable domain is ETGVTQSPTHLIKTRGQQVTLRCSSQSGHNTVSWYQQALGQGPQFIFQYYREEENGRGNFPPRFSGLQFPNYSSELNVNALELDDSALYLCASSVQPGDNPYGYTFGSGTRLTVV.

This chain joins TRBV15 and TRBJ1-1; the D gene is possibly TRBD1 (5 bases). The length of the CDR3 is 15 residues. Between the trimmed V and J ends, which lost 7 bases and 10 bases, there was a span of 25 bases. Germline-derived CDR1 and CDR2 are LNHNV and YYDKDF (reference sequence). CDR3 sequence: CATNQKAGFIFGAFF. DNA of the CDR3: TGTGCCACCAACCAAAAAGCAGGGTTTATTTTCGGAGCTTTCTTT.

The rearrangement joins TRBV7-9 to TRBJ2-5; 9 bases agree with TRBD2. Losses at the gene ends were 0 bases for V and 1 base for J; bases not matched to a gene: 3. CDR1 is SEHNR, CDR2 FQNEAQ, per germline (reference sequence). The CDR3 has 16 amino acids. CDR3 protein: CASSLAGLAGQETQYF. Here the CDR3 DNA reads TGTGCCAGCAGCTTAGCGGGACTAGCCGGCCAAGAGACCCAGTACTTC.

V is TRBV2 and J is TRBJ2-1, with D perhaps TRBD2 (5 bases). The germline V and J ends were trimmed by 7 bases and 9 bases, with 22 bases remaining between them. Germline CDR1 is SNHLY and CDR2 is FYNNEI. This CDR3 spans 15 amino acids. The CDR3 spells CASTPAPSRPGEQFF. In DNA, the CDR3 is TGTGCCAGCACCCCAGCACCTAGCAGACCGGGTGAGCAGTTCTTC.

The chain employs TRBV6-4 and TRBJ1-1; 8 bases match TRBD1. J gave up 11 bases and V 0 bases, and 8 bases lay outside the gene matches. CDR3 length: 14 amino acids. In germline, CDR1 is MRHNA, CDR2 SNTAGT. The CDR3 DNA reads TGTGCCAGCAGTGACTCCCCCGACAGGGGACCCGCTTTCTTT. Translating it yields CASSDSPDRGPAFF.

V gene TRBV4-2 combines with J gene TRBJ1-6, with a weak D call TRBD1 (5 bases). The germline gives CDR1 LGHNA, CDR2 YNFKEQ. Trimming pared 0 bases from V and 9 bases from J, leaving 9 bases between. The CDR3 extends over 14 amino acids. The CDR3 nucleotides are TGTGCCAGCAGCCAAGATTTTGGGGCTTCACCCCTCCACTTT. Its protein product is CASSQDFGASPLHF.

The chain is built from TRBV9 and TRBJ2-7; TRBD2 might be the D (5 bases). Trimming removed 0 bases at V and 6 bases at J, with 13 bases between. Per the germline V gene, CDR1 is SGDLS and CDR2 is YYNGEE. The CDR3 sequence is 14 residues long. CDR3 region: CASSVVEGIGEQYF. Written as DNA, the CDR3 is TGTGCCAGCAGCGTAGTAGAGGGAATAGGCGAGCAGTACTTC. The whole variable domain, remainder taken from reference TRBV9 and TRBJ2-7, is DSGVTQTPKHLITATGQRVTLRCSPRSGDLSVYWYQQSLDQGLQFLIQYYNGEERAKGNILERFSAQQFPDLHSELNLSSLELGDSALYFCASSVVEGIGEQYFGPGTRLTVT.

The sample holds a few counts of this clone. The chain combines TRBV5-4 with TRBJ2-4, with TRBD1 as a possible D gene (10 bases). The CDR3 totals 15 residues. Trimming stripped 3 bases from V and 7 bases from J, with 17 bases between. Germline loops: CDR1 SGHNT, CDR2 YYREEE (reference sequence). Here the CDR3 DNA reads TGTGCCAGCAGCTGGGACAGGGGACTAGCTAACATTCAGTACTTC. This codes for CASSWDRGLANIQYF.

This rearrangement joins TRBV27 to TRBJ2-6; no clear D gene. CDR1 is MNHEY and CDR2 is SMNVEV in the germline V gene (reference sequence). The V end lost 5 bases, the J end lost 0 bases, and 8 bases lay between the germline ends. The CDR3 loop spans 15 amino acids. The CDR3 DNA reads TGTGCCAGCAGTACGCAGTTCTCTGGGGCCAACGTCCTGACTTTC. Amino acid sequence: CASSTQFSGANVLTF.

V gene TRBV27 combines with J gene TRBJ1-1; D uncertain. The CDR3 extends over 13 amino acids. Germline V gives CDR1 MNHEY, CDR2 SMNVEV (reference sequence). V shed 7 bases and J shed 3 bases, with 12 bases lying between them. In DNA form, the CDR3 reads TGTGCCAGCATGTCGGGCGGGTACACTGAAGCTTTCTTT. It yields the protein CASMSGGYTEAFF.

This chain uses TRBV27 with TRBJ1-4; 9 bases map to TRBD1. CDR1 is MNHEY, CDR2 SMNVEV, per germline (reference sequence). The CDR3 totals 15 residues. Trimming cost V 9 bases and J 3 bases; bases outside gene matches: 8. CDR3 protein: CASSNRGPSNEKLFF. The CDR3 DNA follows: TGTGCCAGTAGCAACAGGGGGCCCTCTAATGAAAAACTGTTTTTT. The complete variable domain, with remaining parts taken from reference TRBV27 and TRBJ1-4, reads EAQVTQNPRYLITVTGKKLTVTCSQNMNHEYMSWYRQDPGLGLRQIYYSMNVEVTDKGDVPEGYKVSRKEKRNFPLILESPSPNQTSLYFCASSNRGPSNEKLFFGSGTQLSVL.

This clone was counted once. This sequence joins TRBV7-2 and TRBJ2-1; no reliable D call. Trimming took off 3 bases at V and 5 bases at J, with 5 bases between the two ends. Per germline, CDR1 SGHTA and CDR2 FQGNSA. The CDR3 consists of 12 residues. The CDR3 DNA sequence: TGTGCCAGCAGCTTTCTTGACAATGAGCAGTTCTTC. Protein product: CASSFLDNEQFF.

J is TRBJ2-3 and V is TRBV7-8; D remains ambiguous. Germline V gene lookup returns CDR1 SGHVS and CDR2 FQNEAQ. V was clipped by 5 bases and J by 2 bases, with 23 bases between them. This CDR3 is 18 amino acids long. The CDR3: CASSLLADPLGATDTQYF. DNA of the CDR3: TGTGCCAGCAGCCTCCTCGCAGACCCACTTGGTGCCACAGATACGCAGTATTTT. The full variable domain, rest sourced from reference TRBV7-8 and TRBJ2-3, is GAGVSQSPRYKVAKRGQDVALRCDPISGHVSLFWYQQALGQGPEFLTYFQNEAQLDKSGLPSDRFFAERPEGSVSTLKIQRTQQEDSAVYLCASSLLADPLGATDTQYFGPGTRLTVL.

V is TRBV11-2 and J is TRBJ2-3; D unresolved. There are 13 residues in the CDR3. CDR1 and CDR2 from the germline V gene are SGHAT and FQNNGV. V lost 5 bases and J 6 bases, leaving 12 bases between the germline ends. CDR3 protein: CASSGVVWDTQYF. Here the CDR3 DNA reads TGTGCCAGCAGCGGTGTCGTCTGGGATACGCAGTATTTT.

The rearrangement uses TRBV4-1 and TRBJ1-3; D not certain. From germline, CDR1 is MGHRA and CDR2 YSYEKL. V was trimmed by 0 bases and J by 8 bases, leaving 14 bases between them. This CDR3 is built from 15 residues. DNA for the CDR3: TGCGCCAGCAGCCAAGAAGGTAAAGGGTTCGACACCATATATTTT. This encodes CASSQEGKGFDTIYF.

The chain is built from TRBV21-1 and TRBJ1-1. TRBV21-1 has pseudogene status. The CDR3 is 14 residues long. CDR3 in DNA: TGTGCCAGCAGCAGTAGAGGCGCGAACACTGAAGCTTTCTTT. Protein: CASSSRGANTEAFF.

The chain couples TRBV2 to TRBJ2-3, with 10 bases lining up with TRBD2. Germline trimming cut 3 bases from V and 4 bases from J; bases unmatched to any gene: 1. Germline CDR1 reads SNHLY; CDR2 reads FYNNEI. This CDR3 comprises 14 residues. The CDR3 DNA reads TGTGCCAGCAGTGACAGCGGGGGGGCAGATACGCAGTATTTT. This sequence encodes CASSDSGGADTQYF.

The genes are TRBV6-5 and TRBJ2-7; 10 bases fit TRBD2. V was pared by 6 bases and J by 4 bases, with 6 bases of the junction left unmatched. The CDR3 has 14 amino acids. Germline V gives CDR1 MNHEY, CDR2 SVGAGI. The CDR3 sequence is CASSLVAGGYEQYF. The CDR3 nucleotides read TGTGCCAGCAGCCTCGTAGCGGGGGGTTACGAGCAGTACTTC.

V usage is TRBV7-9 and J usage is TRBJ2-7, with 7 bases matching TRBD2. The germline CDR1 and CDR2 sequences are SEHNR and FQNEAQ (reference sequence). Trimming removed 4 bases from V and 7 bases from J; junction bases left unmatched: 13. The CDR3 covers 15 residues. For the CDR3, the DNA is TGTGCCAGCAGCTCCGCGACGGGAGGAGCCAAGGAGCAGTACTTC. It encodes CASSSATGGAKEQYF.

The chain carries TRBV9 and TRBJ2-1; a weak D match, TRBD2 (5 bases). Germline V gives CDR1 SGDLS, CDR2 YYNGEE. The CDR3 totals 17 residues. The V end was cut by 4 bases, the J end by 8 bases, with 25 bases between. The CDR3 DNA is TGTGCCAGCAGCCTACGCAGTGGACTGATATTCGGCGATGAGCAGTTCTTC. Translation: CASSLRSGLIFGDEQFF.

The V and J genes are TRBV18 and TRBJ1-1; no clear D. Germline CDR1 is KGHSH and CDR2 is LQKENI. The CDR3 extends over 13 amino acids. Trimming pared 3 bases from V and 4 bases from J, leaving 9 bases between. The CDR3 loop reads CASSPGSSTEAFF. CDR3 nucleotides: TGTGCCAGCTCACCCGGGAGTAGCACTGAAGCTTTCTTT.